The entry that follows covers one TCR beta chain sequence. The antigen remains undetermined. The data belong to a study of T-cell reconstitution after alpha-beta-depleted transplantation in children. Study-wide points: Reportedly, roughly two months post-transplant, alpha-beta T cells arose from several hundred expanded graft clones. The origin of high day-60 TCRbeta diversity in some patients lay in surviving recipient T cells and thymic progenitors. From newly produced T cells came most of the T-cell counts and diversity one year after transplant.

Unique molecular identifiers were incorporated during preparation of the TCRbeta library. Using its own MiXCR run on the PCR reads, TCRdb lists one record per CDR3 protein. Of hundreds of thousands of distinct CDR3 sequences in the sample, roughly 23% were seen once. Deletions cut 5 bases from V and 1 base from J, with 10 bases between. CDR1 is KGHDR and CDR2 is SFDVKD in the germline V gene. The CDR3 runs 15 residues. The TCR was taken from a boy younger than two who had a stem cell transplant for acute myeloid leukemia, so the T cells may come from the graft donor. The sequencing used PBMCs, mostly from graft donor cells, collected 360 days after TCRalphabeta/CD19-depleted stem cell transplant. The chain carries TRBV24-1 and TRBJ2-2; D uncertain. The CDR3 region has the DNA TGTGCCACCAGTGGCAGGTTTAGGAACACCGGGGAGCTGTTTTTT. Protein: CATSGRFRNTGELFF.